These 14 T cell receptor beta chains came from one sample sequenced in a study of molecular identifiers for immune sequencing clone quantification. TCRdb re-derived calls from the PCR reads in MiXCR, one entry per CDR3 protein. The sample contains about 60,000 distinct CDR3 sequences, around 17% of which appear only once. Source material: naive CD8+ T cells from blood, with Jurkat cell RNA spiked in. The subset denotes: FACS-sorted CD8+CD4-CCR7+CD45RA+ naive T cells. The source is a human donor in good health. Some libraries in this study had Jurkat cell RNA spiked in.

This clonotype is classed as medium-sized. The CDR3 loop is CASSSQREGLVFRTDTQYF. The CDR3 DNA reads as TGTGCCAGCAGTTCGCAGCGGGAGGGCCTGGTCTTCCGCACAGATACGCAGTATTTT. This sequence joins TRBV28 and TRBJ2-3; TRBD2 matches 10 bases. With V trimmed by 4 bases and J by 1 base, 14 bases remained unmatched. The germline V gene encodes CDR1 MDHEN and CDR2 SYDVKM. This CDR3 is built from 19 residues.

This clonotype was counted ten times or more. This chain uses TRBV4-1 with TRBJ2-1, with D possibly being TRBD1 (5 bases). The length of the CDR3 is 14 residues. The germline V gene encodes CDR1 MGHRA and CDR2 YSYEKL. Trimming pared 4 bases from V and 8 bases from J, leaving 15 bases between. In DNA form, the CDR3 reads TGCGCCAGCAGCCTTATTTTGGGGCCTGATGAGCAGTTCTTC. It codes for CASSLILGPDEQFF.

There are many counts of this clonotype. The V and J genes are TRBV7-9 and TRBJ2-1; 7 nucleotides line up with TRBD2. Trimming at V came to 6 bases and at J to 1 base, leaving 9 bases not matched to a gene. There are 16 residues in the CDR3. Germline lookup yields CDR1 SEHNR and CDR2 FQNEAQ (reference sequence). CDR3 sequence (DNA): TGTGCCAGCAGTTACCCTGCGGGAGAATCCTACAATGAGCAGTTCTTC. This encodes CASSYPAGESYNEQFF.

This clonotype has just a few counts. A single base separates this from a much larger clone, so it may be a read error. It is likely a read error, because the conserved phenylalanine at the end of the CDR3 is missing. V is TRBV7-8 and J is TRBJ2-1; D is ambiguous. Per the germline V gene, CDR1 is SGHVS and CDR2 is FQNEAQ. Trimming removed 1 base from V and 3 bases from J, with 16 bases in between. This CDR3 is built from 17 residues. CDR3 nucleotide sequence: TGTGCCAGCAGCTTAGGGATGAGTATTAACTTCTACAATGAGCAGTTCTTA. It translates to CASSLGMSINFYNEQFL.

In regard to this clonotype: At one boundary the junction diverges from the germline segment, which might be a read error. The chain uses TRBV5-3 and TRBJ1-2; TRBD1 might be the D (5 bases). TRBV5-3 is classed as an ORF, of uncertain function. The CDR3 runs 18 residues. CDR3 region: CASSLAYSMGGLGYGYTF. CDR3 DNA: TGTGCCAGCAGCTTGGCCTACTCTATGGGGGGATTGGGCTATGGCTACACCTTC.

In its sample, this clonotype was seen a few times. This may be a read error, as it is one base from a much larger clone. This sequence joins TRBV6-1 and TRBJ2-7; no clear D gene. The CDR3 covers 15 residues. CDR1 is MNHNS and CDR2 is SASEGT in the germline V gene. The DNA of the CDR3 is TGTGCCAGCGGTGAACGCCCGGGTCCGTACTACGAGCAGTACTTC. Encoded protein: CASGERPGPYYEQYF.

This clonotype was seen repeatedly, ten times or more. V is TRBV24-1 and J is TRBJ2-2; 12 nucleotides match TRBD1. V was clipped by 9 bases and J by 4 bases; unmatched bases: 8. CDR3 length: 16 residues. Germline V gene data show CDR1 as KGHDR and CDR2 as SFDVKD. The CDR3 nucleotides read TGTGCCACCCAAAAGGGGGACAGGGGGCCCACCGGGGAGCTGTTTTTT. Translation: CATQKGDRGPTGELFF.

This clonotype was detected a few times. The chain is built from TRBV7-8 and TRBJ2-5; 9 bases are a match to TRBD2. The V segment lost 3 bases and the J segment 2 bases; nucleotides outside the gene matches: 4. Germline CDR1 SGHVS, CDR2 FQNEAQ. There are 15 residues in the CDR3. DNA of the CDR3: TGTGCCAGCAGCTTTCTAGCGGGAATGCAAGAGACCCAGTACTTC. It is translated as CASSFLAGMQETQYF.

In its sample, this clonotype was seen many times. This chain links TRBV2 with TRBJ1-1; D gene ambiguous. In germline, CDR1 is SNHLY, CDR2 FYNNEI. The CDR3 sequence is 15 residues long. Trimming took off 6 bases at V and 0 bases at J, with 14 bases between the two ends. The DNA of the CDR3 is TGTGCCAGCAGATCCTGGACGGGTTTGAACACTGAAGCTTTCTTT. Translated, it gives CASRSWTGLNTEAFF.

This clonotype was observed a handful of times. A single base separates this from a much larger clone, so it may be a read error. The chain joins TRBV6-5 to TRBJ1-1, with 8 bases aligning to TRBD1. The V and J ends lost 1 base and 12 bases, in that order; junction bases with no gene match: 7. Per the germline V gene, CDR1 is MNHEY and CDR2 is SVGAGI. The CDR3 contains 13 residues. Here the CDR3 reads CASSYFSDRASFF. The CDR3 region has the DNA TGTGCCAGCAGTTACTTCTCGGACAGGGCGTCTTTCTTT.

This clonotype was picked up many times. V and J are TRBV7-9 and TRBJ1-4; D not resolved. The V and J ends lost 1 base and 4 bases respectively, with 7 bases between them. Germline CDR1 and CDR2: SEHNR and FQNEAQ (reference sequence). The length of the CDR3 is 14 residues. In nucleotides, the CDR3 is TGTGCCAGCAGCTTAGTCCAGCTTAATGAAAAACTGTTTTTT. Amino acid sequence: CASSLVQLNEKLFF.

As regards this clonotype: The final CDR3 position lacks the conserved phenylalanine or tryptophan, pointing to a likely read error. CDR3 nucleotides: TGTGCCAGCAGCTTAGTACAGGGAAGCAATTCACCCCTCCACCTT. Translated, it gives CASSLVQGSNSPLHL. This chain links TRBV7-9 with TRBJ1-6, with D perhaps matching TRBD1 (6 bases). This CDR3 is built from 15 residues. Trimming cost V 1 base and J 7 bases, with 11 bases left between them. Germline CDR1 SEHNR, CDR2 FQNEAQ (reference sequence).

This clonotype appeared many times. V usage is TRBV20-1 and J usage is TRBJ2-5; no clear D gene. There are 13 residues in the CDR3. The V gene lost 3 bases and the J gene lost 3 bases, with 11 bases spanning the gap. Germline CDR1 DFQATT, CDR2 SNEGSKA (reference sequence). The CDR3 DNA is TGCAGTGCTAGTAGGTCGGCAGAAGAGACCCAGTACTTC. Translated: CSASRSAEETQYF.

In this sample, this clonotype turned up many times. CDR3 amino acids: CSALSMNTEAFF. The CDR3 region has the DNA TGCAGTGCCCTGTCCATGAACACTGAAGCTTTCTTT. The rearrangement uses TRBV20-1 and TRBJ1-1, with D unresolved. V lost 6 bases, J lost 0 bases, and 8 bases lay in between. The CDR3 loop spans 12 amino acids. CDR1 and CDR2 (germline): DFQATT, SNEGSKA (reference sequence).